This T cell receptor beta chain was captured in a study of blood T cells in healthy people across ages. The CDR3 consists of 12 residues. Germline assignment: CDR1 MNHEY and CDR2 SVGEGT. Between the trimmed V and J ends, which lost 8 bases and 4 bases, there was a span of 10 bases. Turning to this clonotype: Its antigen is as yet unknown.

Whole-study results and caveats: Estimated diversity, derived from one million T cells, was regarded as an underestimate.

Primers used in a second PCR of roughly 6 to 11 cycles were a sample-barcoded 5' primer and a J-beta primer mix. TCRdb reanalysed the 5' RACE reads using MiXCR and keeps one entry per CDR3 protein. Seen here are 1.8 million or so distinct CDR3 sequences, roughly two fifths observed once, and the top ten hold more than 20%. The receptor was derived from a human donor in good health. The specimen was blood. The chain employs TRBV6-2 or TRBV6-3 and TRBJ2-3; D may be TRBD2 (5 bases). The CDR3 reads CASGSGADTQYF. In DNA, the CDR3 is TGTGCCAGCGGGAGTGGGGCAGATACGCAGTATTTT.